The source of this T cell receptor beta chain is a study of radiotherapy plus CTLA-4 blockade in lung cancer. For the study at large: Disease control was seen in approximately 29% of patients, objective responses in 15% to 20%.

The data were produced by immunoSEQ multiplex PCR, yet TCRdb's version contains in-frame clones alone and is incomplete. The sample records just over 60,000 clones, approximately 80% being singletons. The CDR3 is 15 amino acids. CDR1 and CDR2 from the germline V gene are SGHAT and FQNNGV. V gave up 5 bases and J gave up 0 bases, with 13 bases separating them. The specimen was peripheral blood, collected from a patient treated with radiotherapy plus ipilimumab. V and J are TRBV11-2 and TRBJ1-2; the D is unclear. The TCR sequence derives from a human donor with non-small cell lung cancer who had a complete response to radiotherapy plus ipilimumab. The CDR3: CASSLPLQPNYGYTF. As DNA, the CDR3 is TGTGCCAGCAGCCTGCCGCTACAGCCTAACTATGGCTACACCTTC.